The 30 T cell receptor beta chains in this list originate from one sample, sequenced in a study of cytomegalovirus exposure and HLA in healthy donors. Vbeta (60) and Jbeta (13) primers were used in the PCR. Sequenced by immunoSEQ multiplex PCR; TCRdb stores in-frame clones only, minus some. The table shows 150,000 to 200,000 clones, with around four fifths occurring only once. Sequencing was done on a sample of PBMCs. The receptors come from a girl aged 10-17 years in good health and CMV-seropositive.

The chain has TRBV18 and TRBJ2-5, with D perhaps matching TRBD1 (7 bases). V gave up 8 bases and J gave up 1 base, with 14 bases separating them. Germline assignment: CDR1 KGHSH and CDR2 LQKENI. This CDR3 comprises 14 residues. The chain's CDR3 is CASRPGGSQETQYF. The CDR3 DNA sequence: TGTGCCAGCCGACCAGGGGGGTCCCAAGAGACCCAGTACTTC.

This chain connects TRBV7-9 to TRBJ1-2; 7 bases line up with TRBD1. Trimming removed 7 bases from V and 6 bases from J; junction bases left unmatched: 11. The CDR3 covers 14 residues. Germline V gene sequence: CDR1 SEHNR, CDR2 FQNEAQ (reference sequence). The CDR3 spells CASTIVQGKHGYTF. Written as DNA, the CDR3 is TGTGCCAGCACCATCGTACAGGGGAAGCATGGCTACACCTTC.

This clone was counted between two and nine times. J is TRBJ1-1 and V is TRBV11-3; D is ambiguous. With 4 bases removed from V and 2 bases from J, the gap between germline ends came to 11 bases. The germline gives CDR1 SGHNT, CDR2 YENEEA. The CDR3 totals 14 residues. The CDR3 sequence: CASSSWAVNTEAFF. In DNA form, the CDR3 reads TGTGCCAGCAGCTCCTGGGCAGTCAACACTGAAGCTTTCTTT.

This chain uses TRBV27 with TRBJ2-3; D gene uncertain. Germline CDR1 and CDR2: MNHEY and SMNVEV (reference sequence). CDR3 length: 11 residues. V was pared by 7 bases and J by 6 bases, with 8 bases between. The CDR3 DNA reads TGTGCCAGCATCCCCGAGGATACGCAGTATTTT. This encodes CASIPEDTQYF.

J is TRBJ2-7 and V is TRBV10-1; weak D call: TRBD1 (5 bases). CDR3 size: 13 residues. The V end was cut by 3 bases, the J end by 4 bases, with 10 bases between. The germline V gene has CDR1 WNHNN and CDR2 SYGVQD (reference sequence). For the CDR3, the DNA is TGCGCCAGCAGTGATAACAGGAATTACGAGCAGTACTTC. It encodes CASSDNRNYEQYF.

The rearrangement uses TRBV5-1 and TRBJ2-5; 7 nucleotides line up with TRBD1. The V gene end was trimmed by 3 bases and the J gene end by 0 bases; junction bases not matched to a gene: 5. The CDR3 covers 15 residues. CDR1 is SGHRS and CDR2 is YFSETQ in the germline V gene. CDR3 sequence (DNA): TGCGCCAGCAGCTATGGGACAGCTTACCAAGAGACCCAGTACTTC. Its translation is CASSYGTAYQETQYF.

CDR3 protein: CASGWTGAGDEQYF. The DNA of the CDR3 is TGTGCCAGCGGATGGACAGGGGCAGGGGACGAGCAGTACTTC. The chain carries TRBV6-5 and TRBJ2-7; 9 nucleotides match TRBD1. Germline V CDR1 and CDR2: MNHEY, SVGAGI. The CDR3 consists of 14 residues. V trimming: 8 bases; J trimming: 5 bases; junction bases outside the gene matches: 10.

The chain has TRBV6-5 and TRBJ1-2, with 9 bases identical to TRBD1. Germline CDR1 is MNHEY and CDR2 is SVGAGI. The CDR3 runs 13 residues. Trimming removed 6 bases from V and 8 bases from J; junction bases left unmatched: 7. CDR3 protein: CASRKQGARGYTF. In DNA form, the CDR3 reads TGTGCCAGCAGGAAACAGGGGGCGAGAGGCTACACCTTC.

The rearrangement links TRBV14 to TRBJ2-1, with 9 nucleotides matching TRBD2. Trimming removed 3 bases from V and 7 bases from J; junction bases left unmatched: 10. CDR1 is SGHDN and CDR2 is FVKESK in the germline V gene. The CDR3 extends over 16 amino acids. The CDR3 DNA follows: TGTGCCAGCAGCCACATGGGGCGGGGGGGCCATAATGAGCAGTTCTTC. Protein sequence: CASSHMGRGGHNEQFF.

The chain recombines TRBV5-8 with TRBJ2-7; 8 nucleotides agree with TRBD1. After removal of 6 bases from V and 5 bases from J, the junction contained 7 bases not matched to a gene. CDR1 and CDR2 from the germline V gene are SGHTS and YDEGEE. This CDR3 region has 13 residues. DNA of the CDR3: TGTGCCAGCAACCAGGACAGGGTCCACGAGCAGTACTTC. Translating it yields CASNQDRVHEQYF.

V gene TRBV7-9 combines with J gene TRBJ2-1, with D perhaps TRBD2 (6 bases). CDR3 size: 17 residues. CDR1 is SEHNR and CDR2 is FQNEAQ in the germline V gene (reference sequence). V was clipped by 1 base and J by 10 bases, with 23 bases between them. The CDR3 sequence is CASSLGGRPWGDPEQFF. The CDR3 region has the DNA TGTGCCAGCAGCTTAGGGGGGAGGCCCTGGGGGGACCCCGAGCAGTTCTTC.

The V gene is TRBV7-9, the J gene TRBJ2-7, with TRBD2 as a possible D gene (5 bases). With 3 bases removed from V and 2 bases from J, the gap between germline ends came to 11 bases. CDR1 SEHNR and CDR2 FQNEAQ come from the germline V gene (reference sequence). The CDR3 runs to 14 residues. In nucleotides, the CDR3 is TGTGCCAGCAGCTTTAGTACCGGGGCCTACGAGCAGTACTTC. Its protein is CASSFSTGAYEQYF.

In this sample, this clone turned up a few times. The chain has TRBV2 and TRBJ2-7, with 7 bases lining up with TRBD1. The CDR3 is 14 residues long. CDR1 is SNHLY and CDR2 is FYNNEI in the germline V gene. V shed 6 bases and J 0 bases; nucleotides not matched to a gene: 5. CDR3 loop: CASSGDRASYEQYF. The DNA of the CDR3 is TGTGCCAGCAGCGGCGACAGGGCCTCCTACGAGCAGTACTTC.

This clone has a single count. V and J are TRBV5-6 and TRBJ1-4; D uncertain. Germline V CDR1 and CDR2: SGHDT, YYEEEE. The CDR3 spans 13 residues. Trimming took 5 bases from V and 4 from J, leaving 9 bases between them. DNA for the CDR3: TGTGCCAGCAGTTGGCGGGATAATGAAAAACTGTTTTTT. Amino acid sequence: CASSWRDNEKLFF.

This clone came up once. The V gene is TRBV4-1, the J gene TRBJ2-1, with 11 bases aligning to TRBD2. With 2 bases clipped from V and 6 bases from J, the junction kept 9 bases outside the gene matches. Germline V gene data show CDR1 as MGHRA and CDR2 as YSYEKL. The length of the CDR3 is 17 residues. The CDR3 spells CASSQLNRLAGINEQFF. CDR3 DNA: TGCGCCAGCAGCCAACTGAACCGACTAGCGGGAATCAATGAGCAGTTCTTC.

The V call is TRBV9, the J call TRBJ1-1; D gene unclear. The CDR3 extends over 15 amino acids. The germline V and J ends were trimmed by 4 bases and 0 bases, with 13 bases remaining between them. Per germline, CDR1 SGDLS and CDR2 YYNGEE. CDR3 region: CASSRSGTMNTEAFF. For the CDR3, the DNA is TGTGCCAGCAGCAGGAGTGGTACAATGAACACTGAAGCTTTCTTT.

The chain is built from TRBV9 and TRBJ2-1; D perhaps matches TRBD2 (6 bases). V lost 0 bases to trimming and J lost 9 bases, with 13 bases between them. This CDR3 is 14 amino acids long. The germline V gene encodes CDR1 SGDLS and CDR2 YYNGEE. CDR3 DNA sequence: TGTGCCAGCAGCGTAGATCAGGGAGGAGGTGAGCAGTTCTTC. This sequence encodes CASSVDQGGGEQFF.

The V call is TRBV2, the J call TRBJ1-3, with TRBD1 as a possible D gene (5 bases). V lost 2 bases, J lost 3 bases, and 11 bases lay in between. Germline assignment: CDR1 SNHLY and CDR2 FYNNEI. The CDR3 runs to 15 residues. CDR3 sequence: CASSEWGGFGNTIYF. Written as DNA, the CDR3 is TGTGCCAGCAGTGAATGGGGGGGGTTTGGAAACACCATATATTTT. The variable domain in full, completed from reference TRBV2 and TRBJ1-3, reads EPEVTQTPSHQVTQMGQEVILRCVPISNHLYFYWYRQILGQKVEFLVSFYNNEISEKSEIFDDQFSVERPDGSNFTLKIRSTKLEDSAMYFCASSEWGGFGNTIYFGEGSWLTVV.

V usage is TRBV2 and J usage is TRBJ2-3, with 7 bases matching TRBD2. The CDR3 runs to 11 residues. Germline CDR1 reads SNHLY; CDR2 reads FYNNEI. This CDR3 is CGGGSTDTQYF. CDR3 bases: TGTGGGGGGGGGAGCACAGATACGCAGTATTTT.

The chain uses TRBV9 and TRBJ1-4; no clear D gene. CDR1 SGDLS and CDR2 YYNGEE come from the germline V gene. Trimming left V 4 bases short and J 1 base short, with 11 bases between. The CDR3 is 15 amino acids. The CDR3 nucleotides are TGTGCCAGCAGCCCCCTTAAGCAAACTAATGAAAAACTGTTTTTT. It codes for CASSPLKQTNEKLFF.

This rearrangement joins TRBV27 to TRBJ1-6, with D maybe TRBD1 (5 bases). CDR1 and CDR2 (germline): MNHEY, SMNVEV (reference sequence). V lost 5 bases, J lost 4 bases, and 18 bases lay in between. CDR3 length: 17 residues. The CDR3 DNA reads TGTGCCAGCAGTCCCGGACAAGGGGTGAGGTATAATTCACCCCTCCACTTT. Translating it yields CASSPGQGVRYNSPLHF.

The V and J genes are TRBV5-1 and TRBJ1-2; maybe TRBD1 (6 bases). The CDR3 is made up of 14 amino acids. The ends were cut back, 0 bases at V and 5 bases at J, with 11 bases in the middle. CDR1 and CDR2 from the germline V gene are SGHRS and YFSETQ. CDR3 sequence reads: CASSLEGQLYGYTF. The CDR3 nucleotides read TGCGCCAGCAGCTTGGAGGGACAACTATATGGCTACACCTTC.

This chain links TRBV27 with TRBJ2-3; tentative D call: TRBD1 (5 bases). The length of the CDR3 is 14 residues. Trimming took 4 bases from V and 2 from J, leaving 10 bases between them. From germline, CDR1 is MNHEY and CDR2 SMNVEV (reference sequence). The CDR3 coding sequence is TGTGCCAGCAGTTGGGGCCTCTTCACAGATACGCAGTATTTT. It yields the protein CASSWGLFTDTQYF.

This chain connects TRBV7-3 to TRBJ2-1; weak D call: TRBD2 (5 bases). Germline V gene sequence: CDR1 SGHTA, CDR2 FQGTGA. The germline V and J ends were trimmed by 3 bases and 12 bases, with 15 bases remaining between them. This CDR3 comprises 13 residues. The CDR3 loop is CASSFSEGGWQFF. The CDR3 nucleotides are TGTGCCAGCAGCTTTTCTGAAGGAGGTTGGCAGTTCTTC. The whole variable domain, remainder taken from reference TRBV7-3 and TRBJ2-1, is GAGVSQTPSNKVTEKGKYVELRCDPISGHTALYWYRQSLGQGPEFLIYFQGTGAADDSGLPNDRFFAVRPEGSVSTLKIQRTERGDSAVYLCASSFSEGGWQFFGPGTRLTVL.

CDR3 loop: CASSFKSGTGGEKLFF. Here the CDR3 DNA reads TGTGCCAGCAGCTTCAAGTCCGGGACGGGGGGGGAAAAACTGTTTTTT. J is TRBJ1-4 and V is TRBV7-9; a possible D gene is TRBD1 (5 bases). CDR3 length: 16 amino acids. Per germline, CDR1 SEHNR and CDR2 FQNEAQ (reference sequence). Trimming shortened V by 3 bases and J by 8 bases, and 19 bases separated the two germline ends.

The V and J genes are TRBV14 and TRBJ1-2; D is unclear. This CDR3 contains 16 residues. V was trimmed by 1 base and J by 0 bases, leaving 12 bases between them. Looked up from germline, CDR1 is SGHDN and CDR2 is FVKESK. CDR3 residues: CASSQGSPRANYGYTF. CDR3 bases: TGTGCCAGCAGCCAAGGGTCCCCGAGAGCTAACTATGGCTACACCTTC.

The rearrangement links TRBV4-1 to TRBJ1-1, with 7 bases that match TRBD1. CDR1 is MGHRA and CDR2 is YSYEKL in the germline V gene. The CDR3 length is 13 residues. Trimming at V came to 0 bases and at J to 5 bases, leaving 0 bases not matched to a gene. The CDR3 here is CASSQEQGTEAFF. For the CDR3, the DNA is TGCGCCAGCAGCCAAGAACAGGGGACTGAAGCTTTCTTT.

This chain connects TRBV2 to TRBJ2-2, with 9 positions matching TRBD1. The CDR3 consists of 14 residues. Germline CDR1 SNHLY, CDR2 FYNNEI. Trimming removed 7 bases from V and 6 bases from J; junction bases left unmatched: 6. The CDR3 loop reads CASTYRGRPGELFF. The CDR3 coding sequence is TGTGCCAGCACATACAGGGGGCGACCCGGGGAGCTGTTTTTT.

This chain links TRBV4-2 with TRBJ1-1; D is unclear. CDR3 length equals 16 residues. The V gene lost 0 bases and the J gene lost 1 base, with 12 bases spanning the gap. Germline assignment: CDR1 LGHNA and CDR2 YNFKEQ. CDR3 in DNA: TGTGCCAGCAGCCAAGATCCCGCGAGACAGAACACTGAAGCTTTCTTT. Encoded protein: CASSQDPARQNTEAFF.

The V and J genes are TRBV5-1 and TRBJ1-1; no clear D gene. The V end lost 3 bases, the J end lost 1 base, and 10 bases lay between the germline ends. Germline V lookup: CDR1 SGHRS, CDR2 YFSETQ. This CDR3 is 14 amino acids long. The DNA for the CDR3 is TGCGCCAGCAGCTCACCGAATAGGAACACTGAAGCTTTCTTT. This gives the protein CASSSPNRNTEAFF.